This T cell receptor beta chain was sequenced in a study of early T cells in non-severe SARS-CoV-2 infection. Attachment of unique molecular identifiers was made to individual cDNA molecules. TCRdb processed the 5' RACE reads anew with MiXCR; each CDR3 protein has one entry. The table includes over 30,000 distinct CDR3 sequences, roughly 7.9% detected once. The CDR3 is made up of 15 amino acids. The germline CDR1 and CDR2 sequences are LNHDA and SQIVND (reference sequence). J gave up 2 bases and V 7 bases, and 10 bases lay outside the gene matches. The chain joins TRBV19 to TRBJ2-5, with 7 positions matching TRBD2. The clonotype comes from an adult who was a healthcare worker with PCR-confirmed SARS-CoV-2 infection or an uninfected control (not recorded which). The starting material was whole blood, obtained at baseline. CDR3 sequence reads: CASKRLAGDQETQYF. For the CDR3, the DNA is TGTGCCAGTAAACGTTTAGCGGGCGATCAAGAGACCCAGTACTTC. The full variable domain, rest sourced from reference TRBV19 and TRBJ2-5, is DGGITQSPKYLFRKEGQNVTLSCEQNLNHDAMYWYRQDPGQGLRLIYYSQIVNDFQKGDIAEGYSVSREKKESFPLTVTSAQKNPTAFYLCASKRLAGDQETQYFGPGTRLLVL.